Listed below are T cell receptor beta chains from one sample, sequenced in a study of OX40 agonist ivuxolimab in advanced cancers. Profiling relied on immunoSEQ multiplex PCR, and the TCRdb table lists in-frame clones only, not all of them. The table shows about 51,000 clones, with approximately 91% occurring only once. The sequencing here drew on CD4+ or CD8+ T cells sorted from blood, taken in a trial of the OX40 agonist ivuxolimab. The receptors were sampled from an adult with an advanced solid tumor such as melanoma, head and neck, liver or kidney cancer. CDR3s include the opening cysteine and the closing phenylalanine or tryptophan. The order of the fields is J gene, V gene, D gene, clone size, CDR3 length, CDR3 DNA, CDR3 protein. D genes are given only for firm matches. Clone size is shown for a subset of rows, as once, few, many or a class of expanded clone.

TRBJ2-1 | TRBV28 | - | - | 15 | TGTGCCAGCAGTTTCCGGGTCCGATTACACAATGAGCAGTTCTTC | CASSFRVRLHNEQFF
TRBJ2-7 | TRBV15 | - | - | 16 | TGTGCCACCAGCAGAGATCAGGCGAGGACCACCTACGAGCAGTACTTC | CATSRDQARTTYEQYF
TRBJ2-7 | TRBV30 | TRBD2 | - | 15 | TGTGCCTGGAGTGTACGGGCGGGAGGCGCCGTCGAGCAGTACTTC | CAWSVRAGGAVEQYF
TRBJ2-1 | TRBV9 | TRBD2 | - | 16 | TGTGCCAGCAGCGCCGGACTAGCGGGATTTTACAATGAGCAGTTCTTC | CASSAGLAGFYNEQFF
TRBJ1-1 | TRBV19 | - | - | 16 | TGTGCCAGTAGTATAAGTCACGGACAGCCGAACACTGAAGCTTTCTTT | CASSISHGQPNTEAFF
TRBJ2-1 | TRBV19 | TRBD2 | once | 14 | TGTGCCAGTAGACCGAGCGGGGGTTACAATGAGCAGTTCTTC | CASRPSGGYNEQFF
TRBJ1-2 | TRBV15 | - | once | 13 | TGTGCCACCAGCGGGGCCCTGACCTATGGCTACACCTTC | CATSGALTYGYTF
TRBJ1-2 | TRBV9 | TRBD1 | - | 15 | TGTGCCAGCAGCCGAGGGACAGCGGATAACTATGGCTACACCTTC | CASSRGTADNYGYTF
TRBJ1-1 | TRBV5-1 | - | - | 16 | TGCGCCAGCAGCGACGGGACGGTCCAAACTAGGACTGAAGCTTTCTTT | CASSDGTVQTRTEAFF
TRBJ2-1 | TRBV5-6 | TRBD2 | - | 15 | TGTGCCAGCAGCTTTCGGACTAGCGGGAGTCAGGAGCAGTTCTTC | CASSFRTSGSQEQFF
TRBJ2-3 | TRBV5-8 | - | - | 13 | TGTGCCAGCAGCTTGATGCCGGGGAATACGCAGTATTTT | CASSLMPGNTQYF
TRBJ1-4 | TRBV5-1 | - | - | 14 | TGCGCCAGCAGCCGGGGTAGTGGAGTTGAAAAACTGTTTTTT | CASSRGSGVEKLFF
TRBJ2-1 | TRBV5-1 | - | - | 15 | TGCGCCAGCAGCTTGGTTACCCGCTCCTACAATGAGCAGTTCTTC | CASSLVTRSYNEQFF